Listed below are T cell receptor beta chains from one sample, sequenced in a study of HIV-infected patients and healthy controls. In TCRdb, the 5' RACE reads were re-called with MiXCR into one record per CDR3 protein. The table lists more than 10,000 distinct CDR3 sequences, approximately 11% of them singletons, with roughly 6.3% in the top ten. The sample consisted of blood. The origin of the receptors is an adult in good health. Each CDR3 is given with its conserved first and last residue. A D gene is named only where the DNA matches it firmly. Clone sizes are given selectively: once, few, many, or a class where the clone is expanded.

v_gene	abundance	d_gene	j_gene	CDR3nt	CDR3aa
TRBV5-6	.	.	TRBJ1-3	TGTGCCAGCAGCTTGTTTGGACAAATCGACTCTGGAAACACCATATATTTT	CASSLFGQIDSGNTIYF
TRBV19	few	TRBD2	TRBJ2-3	TGTGCCAGTACCAGGAGTAGCGGGAGCCCAGATACGCAGTATTTT	CASTRSSGSPDTQYF
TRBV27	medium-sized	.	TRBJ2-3	TGTGCCAGCAGTTTATTAGCAGATACGCAGTATTTT	CASSLLADTQYF
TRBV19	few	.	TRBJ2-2	TGTGCCAGTAGTACCTTCGGGGGTAGCGTACCCACCGGGGAGCTGTTTTTT	CASSTFGGSVPTGELFF
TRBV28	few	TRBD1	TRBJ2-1	TGTGCCAGCAGTCCGGGACAGCTAAGCTCCTACAATGAGCAGTTCTTC	CASSPGQLSSYNEQFF
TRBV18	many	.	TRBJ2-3	TGTGCCAGCTCACCTTTAGCTAGCGCGGGAAATACGCAGTATTTT	CASSPLASAGNTQYF
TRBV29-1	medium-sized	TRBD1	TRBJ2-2	TGCAGCGGTCAGGGACAGGGGACGACCGGGGAGCTGTTTTTT	CSGQGQGTTGELFF
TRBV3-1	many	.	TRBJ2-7	TGTGCCAGCAGCCGGGACCATAATTACGAGCAGTACTTC	CASSRDHNYEQYF
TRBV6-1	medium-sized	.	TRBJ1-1	TGTGCCAGCAGTTTCCTGCCTCAGGGATCGCTGAACACTGAAGCTTTCTTT	CASSFLPQGSLNTEAFF
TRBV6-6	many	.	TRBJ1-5	TGTGCCAGCAGTTACTCAGATATGGATCAGCCCCAGCATTTT	CASSYSDMDQPQHF
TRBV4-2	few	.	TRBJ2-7	TGTGCCAGCAGCCAACGCAGGGGGGATTCTTACGAGCAGTACTTC	CASSQRRGDSYEQYF
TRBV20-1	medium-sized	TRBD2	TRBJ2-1	TGCAGTGGGCGTATAGCGGGAACTCTCTACAATGAGCAGTTCTTC	CSGRIAGTLYNEQFF
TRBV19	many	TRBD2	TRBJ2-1	TGTGCCAGTAGGGCGGGAGGATACGGAAATGAGCAGTTCTTC	CASRAGGYGNEQFF
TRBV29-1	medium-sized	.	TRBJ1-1	TGCAGCGTTGGGACAGCCATCACTGAAGCTTTCTTT	CSVGTAITEAFF
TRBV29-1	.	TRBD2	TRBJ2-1	TGCAGCGTTAGGACTAGCGGGAGTAAAATTCACAATGAGCAGTTCTTC	CSVRTSGSKIHNEQFF
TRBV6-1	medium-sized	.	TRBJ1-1	TGTGCCAGCAGTGTGCACAGGGCGGGGAACACTGAAGCTTTCTTT	CASSVHRAGNTEAFF
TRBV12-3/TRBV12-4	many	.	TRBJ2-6	TGTGCCAGCAGTCTACTCCAGGGTGGGGCCAACGTCCTGACTTTC	CASSLLQGGANVLTF
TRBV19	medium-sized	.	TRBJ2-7	TGTGCCAGTAGTACCGGGACAAGGGGCACGTACGAGCAGTACTTC	CASSTGTRGTYEQYF
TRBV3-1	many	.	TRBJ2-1	TGTGCCAGCAGCCTAGGGATCCAGCGTACTGAGCAGTTCTTC	CASSLGIQRTEQFF
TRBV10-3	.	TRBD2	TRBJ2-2	TGTGCCATCAGCGGACTAGCGGCCCCCACCGGGGAGCTGTTTTTT	CAISGLAAPTGELFF
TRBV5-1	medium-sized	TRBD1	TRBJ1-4	TGCGCCAGCAGGGGGACAGTCGCAACTAATGAAAAACTGTTTTTT	CASRGTVATNEKLFF
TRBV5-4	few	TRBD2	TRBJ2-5	TGTGCCAGCAGCTCGGGGGGGGATAGGAAAGAGACCCAGTACTTC	CASSSGGDRKETQYF
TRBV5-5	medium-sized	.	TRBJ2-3	TGTGCCAGCAGCTTGAATCTGGATACGCAGTATTTT	CASSLNLDTQYF
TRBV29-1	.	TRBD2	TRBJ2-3	TGCAGCGACACGCCCGGGGGGGGCTTAACAGATACGCAGTATTTT	CSDTPGGGLTDTQYF
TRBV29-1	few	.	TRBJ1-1	TGCAGCGCCAAGGGACCCCTGAACACTGAAGCTTTCTTT	CSAKGPLNTEAFF
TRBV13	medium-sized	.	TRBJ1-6	TGTGCCAGCAGCTTAGCCGGGGCACAGGGAAATTCACCCCTCCACTTT	CASSLAGAQGNSPLHF
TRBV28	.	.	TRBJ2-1	TGTGCCAGCAGTTTCCCCGACCGGCCGAAAACCGATGAGCAGTTCTTC	CASSFPDRPKTDEQFF
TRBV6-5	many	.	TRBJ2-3	TGTGCCAGCAGCAAGGCAGGATCAGATACGCAGTATTTT	CASSKAGSDTQYF
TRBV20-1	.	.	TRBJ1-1	TGCAGTGCCCCCCCGCTTGGGCAGGGTATCACTGAAGCTTTCTTT	CSAPPLGQGITEAFF
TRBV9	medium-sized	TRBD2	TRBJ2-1	TGTGCCAGCAGCGTAGTAGCGGGGAATGAGCAGTTCTTC	CASSVVAGNEQFF
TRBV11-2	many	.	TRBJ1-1	TGTGCCAGCAGCCCGACGGGGGGCGGCACTGAAGCTTTCTTT	CASSPTGGGTEAFF
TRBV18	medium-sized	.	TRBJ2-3	TGTGCCAGCTCACCCGACCTCACAGATACGCAGTATTTT	CASSPDLTDTQYF
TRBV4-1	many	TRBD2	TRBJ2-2	TGCGCCAGCAGCCGCCCTGGACTAGCGGGAGTCGGCACCGGGGAGCTGTTTTTT	CASSRPGLAGVGTGELFF
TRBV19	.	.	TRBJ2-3	TGTGCCAGTAGTCCCAGGGACAACGAGCGGGATTCAGATACGCAGTATTTT	CASSPRDNERDSDTQYF
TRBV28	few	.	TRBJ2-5	TGTGCCAGCATCGGCAGGAACCAAGAGACCCAGTACTTC	CASIGRNQETQYF
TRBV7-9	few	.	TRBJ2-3	TGTGCCAGCAGCCGTGGACAGAGCACAGATACGCAGTATTTT	CASSRGQSTDTQYF
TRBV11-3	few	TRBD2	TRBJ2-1	TGTGCCAGCAGCCAGGGACTAGCGGGGACCCCCAAGTTCTTC	CASSQGLAGTPKFF
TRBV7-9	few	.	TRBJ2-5	TGTGCCAGCAGCTTTGCGATTGTGCAAGGGACAACCGGAGAGACCCAGTACTTC	CASSFAIVQGTTGETQYF
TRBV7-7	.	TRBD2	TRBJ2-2	TGTGCCAGCAGCCCCTCTTGGGGCGGGAGCGGGGCCGGGGAGCTGTTTTTT	CASSPSWGGSGAGELFF
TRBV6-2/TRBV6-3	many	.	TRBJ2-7	TGTGCCAGCAGTTTAGGGGGGGTCTACGAGCAGTACTTC	CASSLGGVYEQYF
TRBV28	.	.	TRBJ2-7	TGTGCCAGCAGTCCCATTACCCGGGCCCCTAAACACGAGCAGTACTTC	CASSPITRAPKHEQYF
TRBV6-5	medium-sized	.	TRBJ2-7	TGTGCCAGCAGTTACTACACGGGGGGAGGGGGCGACGAGCAGTACTTC	CASSYYTGGGGDEQYF
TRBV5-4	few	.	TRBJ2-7	TGTGCCAGCAGCTTGGCGGTAGGGATCTCCTACGAGCAGTACTTC	CASSLAVGISYEQYF
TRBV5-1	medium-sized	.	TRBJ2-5	TGCGCCAGCAGCTTGGCCTCGGCGGGACTAGAGACCCAGTACTTC	CASSLASAGLETQYF
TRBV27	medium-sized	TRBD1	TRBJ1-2	TGTGCCAGCAGTCCAATGGGGGAGACAGGGGAGGCCTATGGCTACACCTTC	CASSPMGETGEAYGYTF
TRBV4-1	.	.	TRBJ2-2	TGCGCCAGCAGCCATATCGCCCCGAACACCGGGGAGCTGTTTTTT	CASSHIAPNTGELFF
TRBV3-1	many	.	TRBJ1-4	TGTGCCAGCAGCCGCCGACAGGAAATGGAAAAACTGTTTTTT	CASSRRQEMEKLFF
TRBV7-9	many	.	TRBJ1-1	TGTGCCAGCAGCTTGGCCCATCAGGCGAGCACTGAAGCTTTCTTT	CASSLAHQASTEAFF
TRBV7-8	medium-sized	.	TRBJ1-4	TGTGCCAGCAGCCCCCAGAGGACAGAACTAAATGAAAAACTGTTTTTT	CASSPQRTELNEKLFF